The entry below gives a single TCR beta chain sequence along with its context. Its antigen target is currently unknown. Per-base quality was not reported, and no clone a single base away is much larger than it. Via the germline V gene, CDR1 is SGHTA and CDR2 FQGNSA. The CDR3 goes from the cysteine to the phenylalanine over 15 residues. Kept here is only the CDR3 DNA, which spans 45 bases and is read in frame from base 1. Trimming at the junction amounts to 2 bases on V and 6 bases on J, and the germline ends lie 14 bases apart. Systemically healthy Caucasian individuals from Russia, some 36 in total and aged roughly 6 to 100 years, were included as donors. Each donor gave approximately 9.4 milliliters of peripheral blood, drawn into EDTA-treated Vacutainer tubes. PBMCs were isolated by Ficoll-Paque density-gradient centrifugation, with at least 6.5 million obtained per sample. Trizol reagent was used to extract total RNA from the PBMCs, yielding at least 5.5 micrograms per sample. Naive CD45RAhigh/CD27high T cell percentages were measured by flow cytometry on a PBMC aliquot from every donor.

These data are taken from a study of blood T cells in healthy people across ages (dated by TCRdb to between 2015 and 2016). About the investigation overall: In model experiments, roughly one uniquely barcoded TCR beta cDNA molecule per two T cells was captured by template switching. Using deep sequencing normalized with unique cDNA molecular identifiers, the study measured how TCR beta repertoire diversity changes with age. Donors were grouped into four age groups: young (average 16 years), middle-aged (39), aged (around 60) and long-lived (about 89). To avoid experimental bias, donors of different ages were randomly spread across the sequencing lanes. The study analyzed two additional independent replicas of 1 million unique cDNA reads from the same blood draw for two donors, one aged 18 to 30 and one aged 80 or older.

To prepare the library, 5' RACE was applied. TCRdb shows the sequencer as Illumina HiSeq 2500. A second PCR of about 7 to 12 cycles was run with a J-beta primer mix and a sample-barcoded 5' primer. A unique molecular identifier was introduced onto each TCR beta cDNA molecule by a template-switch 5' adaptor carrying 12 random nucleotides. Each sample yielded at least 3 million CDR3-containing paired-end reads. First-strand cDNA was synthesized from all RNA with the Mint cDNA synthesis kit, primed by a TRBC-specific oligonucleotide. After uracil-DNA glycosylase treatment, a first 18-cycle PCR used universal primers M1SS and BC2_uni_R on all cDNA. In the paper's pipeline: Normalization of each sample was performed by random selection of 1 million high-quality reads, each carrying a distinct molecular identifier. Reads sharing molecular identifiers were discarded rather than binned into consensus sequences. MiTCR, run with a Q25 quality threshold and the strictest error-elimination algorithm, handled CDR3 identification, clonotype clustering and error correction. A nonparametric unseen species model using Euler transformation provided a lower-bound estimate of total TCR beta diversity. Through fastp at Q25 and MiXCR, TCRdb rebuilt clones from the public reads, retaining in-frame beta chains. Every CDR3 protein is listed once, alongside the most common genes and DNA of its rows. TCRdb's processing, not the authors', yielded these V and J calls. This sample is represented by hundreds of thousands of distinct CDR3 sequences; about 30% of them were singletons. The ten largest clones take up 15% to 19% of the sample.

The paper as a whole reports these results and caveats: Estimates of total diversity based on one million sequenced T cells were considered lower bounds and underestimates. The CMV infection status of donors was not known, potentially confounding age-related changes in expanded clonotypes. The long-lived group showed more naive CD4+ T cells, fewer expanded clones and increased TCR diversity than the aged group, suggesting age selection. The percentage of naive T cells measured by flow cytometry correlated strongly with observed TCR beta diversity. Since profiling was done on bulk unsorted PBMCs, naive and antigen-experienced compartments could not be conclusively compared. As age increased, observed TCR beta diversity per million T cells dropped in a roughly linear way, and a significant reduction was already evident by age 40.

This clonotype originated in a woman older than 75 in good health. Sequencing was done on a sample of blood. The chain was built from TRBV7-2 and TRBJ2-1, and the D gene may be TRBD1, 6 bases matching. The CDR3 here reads CASSLKQGTFNEQFF. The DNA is TGTGCCAGCAGCTTAAAACAGGGTACGTTCAATGAGCAGTTCTTC.